The rows below give T cell receptor beta chains drawn from one sample of a study of graft-versus-host responses after intestinal transplantation. Produced via immunoSEQ multiplex PCR; TCRdb's table is partial and in-frame only. The sample holds tens of thousands of clones, around 94% seen once. Sample: PBMCs, taken 16 days after intestinal transplant. These receptors were collected from a human patient who received an intestinal transplant, so some T cells may come from the graft donor. CDR3s include the opening cysteine and the closing phenylalanine or tryptophan. Each record gives: CDR3 length, J gene, V gene, D gene, clone size, CDR3 protein, CDR3 DNA. D genes are given only for firm matches. Expanded clones are given a class, and other clones once, few, many or no size at all.

length: 14
J: TRBJ2-5
V: TRBV5-1
D: .
size: .
CDR3: CASSPQGGRETQYF
DNA: TGCGCCAGCAGCCCTCAGGGGGGAAGAGAGACCCAGTACTTC

length: 13
J: TRBJ2-5
V: TRBV28
D: .
size: .
CDR3: CASSLRLPETQYF
DNA: TGTGCCAGCAGTCTCCGCCTCCCGGAGACCCAGTACTTC

length: 13
J: TRBJ2-1
V: TRBV6-6
D: .
size: few
CDR3: CASRGGIYNEQFF
DNA: TGTGCCAGCAGAGGGGGGATCTACAATGAGCAGTTCTTC

length: 13
J: TRBJ2-7
V: TRBV28
D: .
size: .
CDR3: CASSLARGDEQYF
DNA: TGTGCCAGCAGTTTGGCTAGGGGAGACGAGCAGTACTTC

length: 17
J: TRBJ2-7
V: TRBV25-1
D: .
size: .
CDR3: CASSEYSGQGSSYEQYF
DNA: TGTGCCAGCAGTGAATATTCAGGGCAGGGGTCCTCCTACGAGCAGTACTTC

length: 15
J: TRBJ2-7
V: TRBV19
D: .
size: .
CDR3: CASSAGGSGSYEQYF
DNA: TGTGCCAGTAGTGCGGGTGGTAGCGGCTCCTACGAGCAGTACTTC

length: 16
J: TRBJ2-7
V: TRBV7-3
D: TRBD1
size: .
CDR3: CASSLSGTGGAYEQYF
DNA: TGTGCCAGCAGCTTATCGGGGACAGGGGGCGCGTACGAGCAGTACTTC

length: 15
J: TRBJ2-7
V: TRBV19
D: TRBD2
size: .
CDR3: CASSIEGSGIHEQYF
DNA: TGTGCCAGTAGTATAGAAGGTAGCGGGATCCACGAGCAGTACTTC

length: 18
J: TRBJ2-6
V: TRBV2
D: TRBD2
size: .
CDR3: CASNVRLAGTGGANVLTF
DNA: TGTGCCAGCAACGTGCGACTAGCGGGGACGGGGGGGGCCAACGTCCTGACTTTC

length: 15
J: TRBJ2-2
V: TRBV9
D: TRBD2
size: .
CDR3: CASSPSGRNTGELFF
DNA: TGTGCCAGCAGCCCGAGCGGGAGAAACACCGGGGAGCTGTTTTTT

length: 18
J: TRBJ2-7
V: TRBV19
D: .
size: .
CDR3: CASSARLVSSLGPTEQYF
DNA: TGTGCCAGTAGTGCCCGACTTGTTTCGAGTCTGGGTCCCACCGAGCAGTACTTC

length: 17
J: TRBJ1-2
V: TRBV28
D: .
size: .
CDR3: CASSFQPFVPTNYGYTF
DNA: TGTGCTAGCAGTTTTCAGCCATTTGTTCCGACTAACTATGGCTACACCTTC

length: 13
J: TRBJ2-1
V: TRBV19
D: .
size: .
CDR3: CASSKQPVYEQFF
DNA: TGTGCCAGTAGTAAGCAGCCGGTATATGAGCAGTTCTTC

length: 14
J: TRBJ2-7
V: TRBV14
D: .
size: .
CDR3: CASSQDPWGYEQYF
DNA: TGTGCCAGCAGCCAAGATCCATGGGGGTACGAGCAGTACTTC

length: 18
J: TRBJ2-3
V: TRBV12-5
D: .
size: .
CDR3: CASGLSRTGTYFTDTQYF
DNA: TGTGCTAGTGGTTTGTCCCGAACCGGGACTTATTTCACAGATACGCAGTATTTT

length: 20
J: TRBJ2-3
V: TRBV7-8
D: .
size: .
CDR3: CASRHLIPYHTLSSTDTQYF
DNA: TGTGCCAGCAGACATCTTATCCCCTATCATACCCTCTCTAGCACAGATACGCAGTATTTT

length: 14
J: TRBJ1-1
V: TRBV11-1
D: TRBD1
size: .
CDR3: CASSLYRGRTEAFF
DNA: TGTGCCAGCAGCTTGTACAGGGGTCGGACTGAAGCTTTCTTT

length: 14
J: TRBJ2-7
V: TRBV11-1
D: .
size: .
CDR3: CASSLDPSGYEQYF
DNA: TGTGCCAGCAGCTTAGATCCGAGCGGCTACGAGCAGTACTTC

length: 12
J: TRBJ2-7
V: TRBV28
D: .
size: .
CDR3: CASSLGSYEQYF
DNA: TGTGCCAGCAGTTTGGGGTCCTACGAGCAGTACTTC

length: 17
J: TRBJ2-2
V: TRBV7-9
D: TRBD2
size: .
CDR3: CASSLRARLAPEGELFF
DNA: TGTGCCAGCAGCTTAAGGGCCAGACTAGCGCCGGAGGGGGAGCTGTTTTTT

length: 13
J: TRBJ2-4
V: TRBV6-5
D: .
size: once
CDR3: CASKGQGKNIQYF
DNA: TGTGCCAGCAAAGGGCAAGGGAAAAACATTCAGTACTTC

length: 14
J: TRBJ2-5
V: TRBV18
D: .
size: .
CDR3: CASSPPLDSETQYF
DNA: TGTGCCAGCTCACCACCGCTCGATTCCGAGACCCAGTACTTC

length: 16
J: TRBJ2-6
V: TRBV7-7
D: .
size: .
CDR3: CASSGHRQSRANVLTF
DNA: TGTGCCAGCAGCGGGCATAGACAAAGTCGGGCCAACGTCCTGACTTTC

length: 12
J: TRBJ2-7
V: TRBV7-9
D: .
size: .
CDR3: CASSPNSYEQYF
DNA: TGTGCCAGCAGCCCTAACTCCTACGAGCAGTACTTC

length: 18
J: TRBJ2-1
V: TRBV7-2
D: TRBD2
size: .
CDR3: CASRRAGTSFRGGNEQFF
DNA: TGTGCCAGCAGACGCGCCGGGACTAGCTTTCGTGGGGGCAATGAGCAGTTCTTC

length: 14
J: TRBJ2-7
V: TRBV5-1
D: .
size: .
CDR3: CASSPEGSLREQYF
DNA: TGCGCCAGCAGCCCGGAGGGCAGTCTGAGGGAGCAGTACTTC

length: 13
J: TRBJ2-7
V: TRBV5-8
D: .
size: .
CDR3: CASSLLGRGEQYF
DNA: TGTGCCAGCAGCTTGTTGGGCAGGGGCGAGCAGTACTTC

length: 15
J: TRBJ2-7
V: TRBV7-8
D: .
size: .
CDR3: CASSRIRGSSYEQYF
DNA: TGTGCCAGCAGCCGGATTCGGGGTAGCTCCTACGAGCAGTACTTC

length: 17
J: TRBJ2-7
V: TRBV13
D: TRBD2
size: .
CDR3: CASQRLAGGLVSYEQYF
DNA: TGTGCCAGCCAGCGACTAGCGGGAGGTCTAGTTTCCTACGAGCAGTACTTC

length: 15
J: TRBJ2-1
V: TRBV28
D: TRBD2
size: .
CDR3: CASSLSGALTMEQFF
DNA: TGTGCCAGCAGTCTTAGCGGGGCCCTGACAATGGAGCAGTTCTTC

length: 14
J: TRBJ2-7
V: TRBV5-4
D: .
size: .
CDR3: CASSLTESSYEQYF
DNA: TGTGCCAGCAGCTTGACGGAGAGCTCCTACGAGCAGTACTTC

length: 17
J: TRBJ2-1
V: TRBV5-6
D: TRBD2
size: .
CDR3: CASSPIRGLAGDNEQFF
DNA: TGTGCCAGCAGCCCTATACGGGGACTAGCGGGAGACAATGAGCAGTTCTTC

length: 12
J: TRBJ2-7
V: TRBV6-1
D: TRBD1
size: .
CDR3: CASTDRGHEQYF
DNA: TGTGCCAGCACAGACAGGGGGCACGAGCAGTACTTC

length: 15
J: TRBJ1-1
V: TRBV27
D: .
size: .
CDR3: CASSLGGQGYTEAFF
DNA: TGTGCCAGCAGTTTAGGGGGGCAGGGGTACACTGAAGCTTTCTTT

length: 15
J: TRBJ2-3
V: TRBV4-3
D: .
size: .
CDR3: CASSQRGTSTDTQYF
DNA: TGCGCCAGCAGCCAACGCGGGACTAGCACAGATACGCAGTATTTT

length: 12
J: TRBJ2-5
V: TRBV27
D: .
size: .
CDR3: CASSLSGETQYF
DNA: TGTGCCAGCAGTTTATCCGGAGAGACCCAGTACTTC

length: 12
J: TRBJ2-1
V: TRBV27
D: .
size: .
CDR3: CASRVTENEQFF
DNA: TGTGCCAGCAGGGTAACGGAAAATGAGCAGTTCTTC

length: 17
J: TRBJ1-2
V: TRBV16
D: .
size: .
CDR3: CASSPSPGATANYGYTF
DNA: TGTGCCAGCAGCCCCTCGCCCGGTGCTACAGCTAACTATGGCTACACCTTC

length: 14
J: TRBJ2-2
V: TRBV28
D: .
size: .
CDR3: CASSARPTPLLLFF
DNA: TGTGCCAGCAGCGCCCGACCCACCCCGCTGTTGCTGTTTTTT

length: 15
J: TRBJ2-7
V: TRBV4-1
D: TRBD2
size: once
CDR3: CASSLKLAGFSEQYF
DNA: TGCGCCAGCAGCCTCAAACTAGCGGGATTCTCCGAGCAGTACTTC

length: 15
J: TRBJ1-4
V: TRBV10-3
D: TRBD1
size: .
CDR3: CAISESGTGGEKLFF
DNA: TGTGCCATCAGTGAGTCCGGGACAGGGGGTGAAAAACTGTTTTTT

length: 16
J: TRBJ1-3
V: TRBV5-4
D: TRBD1
size: .
CDR3: CASSSDFRGSGNTIYF
DNA: TGTGCCAGCAGCTCGGATTTCAGGGGGTCTGGAAACACCATATATTTT

length: 10
J: TRBJ2-1
V: TRBV29-1
D: .
size: .
CDR3: CSGSYNEQFF
DNA: TGCAGCGGAAGCTACAATGAGCAGTTCTTC

length: 16
J: TRBJ2-1
V: TRBV5-4
D: TRBD2
size: .
CDR3: CASSPREGGSYNEQFF
DNA: TGTGCCAGCAGCCCACGGGAGGGGGGGTCCTACAATGAGCAGTTCTTC

length: 14
J: TRBJ2-7
V: TRBV28
D: TRBD1
size: .
CDR3: CASSPRTGAREQYF
DNA: TGTGCCAGCAGTCCTCGTACAGGGGCTCGCGAGCAGTACTTC

length: 16
J: TRBJ2-7
V: TRBV9
D: TRBD2
size: .
CDR3: CASSVGLGLAAYEQYF
DNA: TGTGCCAGCAGCGTAGGCCTCGGACTAGCGGCCTACGAGCAGTACTTC

length: 15
J: TRBJ2-7
V: TRBV5-1
D: .
size: .
CDR3: CASSLVGQGIGEQYF
DNA: TGCGCCAGCAGCTTGGTAGGTCAGGGAATAGGCGAGCAGTACTTC

length: 12
J: TRBJ1-1
V: TRBV13
D: .
size: .
CDR3: CASSLSGTEAFF
DNA: TGTGCCAGCAGCTTATCTGGCACTGAAGCTTTCTTT

length: 12
J: TRBJ1-2
V: TRBV30
D: .
size: .
CDR3: CAWSALDEGYTF
DNA: TGTGCCTGGAGTGCGTTAGACGAGGGCTACACCTTC

length: 14
J: TRBJ2-2
V: TRBV7-3
D: TRBD2
size: .
CDR3: CASSLSGSAGELFF
DNA: TGTGCCAGCAGCTTGAGCGGGAGCGCCGGGGAGCTGTTTTTT